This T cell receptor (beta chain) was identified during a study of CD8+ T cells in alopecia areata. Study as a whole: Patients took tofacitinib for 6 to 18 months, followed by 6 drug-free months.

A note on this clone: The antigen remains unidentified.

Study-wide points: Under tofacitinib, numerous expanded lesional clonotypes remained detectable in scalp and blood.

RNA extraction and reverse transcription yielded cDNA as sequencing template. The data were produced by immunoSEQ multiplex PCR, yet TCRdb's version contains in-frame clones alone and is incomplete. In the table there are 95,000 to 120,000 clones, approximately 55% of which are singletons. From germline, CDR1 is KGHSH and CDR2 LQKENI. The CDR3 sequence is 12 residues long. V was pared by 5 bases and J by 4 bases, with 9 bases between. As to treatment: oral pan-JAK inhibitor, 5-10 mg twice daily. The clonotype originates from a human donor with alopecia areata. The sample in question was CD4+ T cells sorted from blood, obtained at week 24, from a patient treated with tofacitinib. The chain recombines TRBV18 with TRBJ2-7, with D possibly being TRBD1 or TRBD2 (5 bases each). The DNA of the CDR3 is TGTGCCAGCTCAGAGGGGCCATACGAGCAGTACTTC. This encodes CASSEGPYEQYF.